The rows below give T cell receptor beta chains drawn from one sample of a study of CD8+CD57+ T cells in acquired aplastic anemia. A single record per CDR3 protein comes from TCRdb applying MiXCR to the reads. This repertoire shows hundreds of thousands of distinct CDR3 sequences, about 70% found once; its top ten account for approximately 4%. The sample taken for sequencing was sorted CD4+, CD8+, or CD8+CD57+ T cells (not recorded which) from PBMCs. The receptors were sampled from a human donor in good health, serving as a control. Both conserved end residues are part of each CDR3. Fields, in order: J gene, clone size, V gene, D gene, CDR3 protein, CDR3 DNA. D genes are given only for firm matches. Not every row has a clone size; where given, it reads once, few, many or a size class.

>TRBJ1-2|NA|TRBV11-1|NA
CASSRSGLGYTF
TGTGCCAGCAGCCGGAGCGGACTCGGCTACACCTTC
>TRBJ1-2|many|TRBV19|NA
CASSIDGQRRFSYGYTF
TGTGCCAGTAGTATCGACGGACAGCGGAGGTTTTCCTATGGCTACACCTTC
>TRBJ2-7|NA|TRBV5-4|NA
CASSLLSTGKFYEQCF
TGTGCCAGCAGCTTGTTATCTACAGGGAAATTTTACGAGCAGTGCTTC
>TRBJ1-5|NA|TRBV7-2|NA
CASSSRGDQHPHF
TGTGCCAGCAGCTCAAGGGGGGATCAGCACCCGCATTTT
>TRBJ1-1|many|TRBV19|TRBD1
CASSDSATGDTEAFF
TGTGCCAGTAGTGATTCAGCGACAGGGGACACTGAAGCTTTCTTT
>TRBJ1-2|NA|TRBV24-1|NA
CATSDFTDYGYTF
TGTGCCACCAGTGACTTCACCGACTATGGCTACACCTTC
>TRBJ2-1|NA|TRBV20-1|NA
CSARETMNTEQFF
TGCAGTGCTAGAGAAACGATGAACACTGAGCAGTTCTTC
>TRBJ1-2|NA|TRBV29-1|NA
CSVADSRRNYGYTF
TGCAGCGTTGCGGACAGCCGACGGAACTATGGCTACACCTTC
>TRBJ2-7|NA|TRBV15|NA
CATSNPVGREQYF
TGTGCCACCAGCAACCCCGTGGGCCGCGAGCAGTACTTC
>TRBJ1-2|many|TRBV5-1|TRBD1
CASSSTGDSHYGYTF
TGCGCCAGCAGCTCGACAGGGGATTCTCACTATGGCTACACCTTC
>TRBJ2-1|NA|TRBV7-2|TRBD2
CASSLTAGGENEQFF
TGTGCCAGCAGCTTAACGGCGGGGGGGGAGAATGAGCAGTTCTTC
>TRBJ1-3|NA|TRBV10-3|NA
CASTLQGTENTIYF
TGTGCCAGTACTTTACAGGGAACCGAGAACACCATATATTTT
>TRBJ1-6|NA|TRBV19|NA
CASTPSEQGGSNIHF
TGTGCCAGTACCCCCTCGGAACAGGGTGGTTCAAACATCCACTTT
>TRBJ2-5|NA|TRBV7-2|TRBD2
CASSLTGTSGSWETQYF
TGTGCCAGCAGCTTAACCGGGACTAGCGGATCTTGGGAGACCCAGTACTTC
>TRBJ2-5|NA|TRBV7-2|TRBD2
CASSRIPSGRVGDQETQYF
TGTGCCAGCAGCCGAATCCCTAGCGGGAGGGTCGGGGACCAAGAGACCCAGTACTTC
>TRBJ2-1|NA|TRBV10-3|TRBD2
CAIGGGGAPNEQFF
TGTGCCATCGGTGGCGGGGGGGCCCCGAATGAGCAGTTCTTC
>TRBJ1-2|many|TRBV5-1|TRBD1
CASSLSHIPGQGRGYTF
TGCGCCAGCAGCTTGTCCCATATTCCGGGACAGGGACGCGGCTACACCTTC
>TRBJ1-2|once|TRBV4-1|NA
CASSQDLLRGSGHGYTF
TGCGCCAGCAGCCAAGACCTACTACGGGGGAGCGGGCATGGCTACACCTTC
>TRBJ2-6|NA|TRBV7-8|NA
CASSPQGGGTGANVLTF
TGTGCCAGCAGCCCTCAGGGGGGGGGAACTGGGGCCAACGTCCTGACTTTC
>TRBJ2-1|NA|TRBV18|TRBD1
CASSGTGGVASEQFF
TGTGCCAGCTCAGGGACAGGGGGCGTGGCGAGTGAGCAGTTCTTC
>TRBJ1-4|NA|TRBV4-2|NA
CASSLARGGKDEKLSF
TGTGCCAGTAGCTTGGCCCGTGGGGGCAAGGATGAAAAACTGTCTTTT
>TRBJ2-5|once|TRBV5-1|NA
CASTLVPAQATQYF
TGTGCCAGCACCTTGGTCCCTGCACAAGCGACCCAGTACTTC
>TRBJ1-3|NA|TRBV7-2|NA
CASRIGTRIITFGYF
TGTGCCAGCAGGATTGGCACTAGGATCATAACCTTCGGGTATTTT
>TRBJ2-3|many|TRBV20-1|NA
CSATPKQGLTDTQYF
TGCAGTGCTACCCCCAAACAGGGACTCACAGATACGCAGTATTTT
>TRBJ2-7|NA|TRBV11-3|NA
CASSLAPGREQCF
TGTGCCAGCAGCTTAGCCCCCGGGCGCGAGCAGTGCTTC
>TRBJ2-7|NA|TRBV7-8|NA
CASSLSAGSYNQHF
TGTGCCAGCAGCTTAAGCGCAGGGAGCTACAATCAGCACTTC
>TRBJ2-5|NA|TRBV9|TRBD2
CASSHRGRGGATQYF
TGTGCCAGTAGTCATCGGGGCCGGGGGGGGGCGACCCAGTACTTC
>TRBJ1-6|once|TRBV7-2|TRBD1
CASSLAGEGSGTAPLHF
TGTGCCAGCAGCTTAGCTGGGGAGGGGTCGGGGACAGCACCCCTCCACTTT
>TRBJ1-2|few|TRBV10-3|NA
CAIMGYGYTF
TGTGCCATCATGGGGTATGGCTACACCTTC
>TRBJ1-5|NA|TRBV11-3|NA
CASSLQGNKYSNQPQHF
TGTGCCAGCAGCTTGCAGGGGAACAAATATAGCAATCAGCCCCAGCATTTT
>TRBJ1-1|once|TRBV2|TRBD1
CASSEVRGATEAFF
TGTGCCAGCAGCGAGGTCAGGGGGGCTACTGAAGCTTTCTTT
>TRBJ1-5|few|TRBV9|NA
CASSGQPESEHF
TGTGCCAGCAGCGGACAGCCAGAGTCCGAGCATTTT
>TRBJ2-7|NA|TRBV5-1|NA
CASRTGPSSGEQYF
TGCGCCAGCAGAACCGGCCCGAGTTCGGGCGAGCAGTACTTC
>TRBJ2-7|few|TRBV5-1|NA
CASSLEAGINEQYF
TGCGCCAGCAGTTTGGAGGCGGGAATTAACGAGCAGTACTTC
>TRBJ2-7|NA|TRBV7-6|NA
CASSSGEANTEALQYF
TGTGCCAGCAGCTCAGGGGAGGCGAACACTGAAGCTTTGCAGTACTTC
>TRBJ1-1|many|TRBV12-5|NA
CASGLVPAVTEAFF
TGTGCTAGTGGTTTGGTCCCCGCAGTTACTGAAGCTTTCTTT
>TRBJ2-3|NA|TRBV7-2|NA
CASSFDGACTVTQYF
TGTGCCAGCAGTTTTGACGGGGCATGCACAGTTACGCAGTATTTT
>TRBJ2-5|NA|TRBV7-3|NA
CASSLRALGANALGQHQETQYF
TGTGCCAGCAGCTTAAGAGCACTTGGGGCCAACGCCCTGGGGCAACACCAAGAGACCCAGTACTTC
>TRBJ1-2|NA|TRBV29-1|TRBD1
CSTTGRDYGYTF
TGCAGCACGACAGGGAGGGACTATGGCTACACCTTC
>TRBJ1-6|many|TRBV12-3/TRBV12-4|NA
CASSLGGYNSPLHF
TGTGCCAGCAGTTTAGGGGGCTATAATTCACCCCTCCACTTT
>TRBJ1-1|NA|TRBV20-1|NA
CSARGGAGAIF
TGCAGTGCTAGAGGTGGCGCAGGGGCTATCTTT
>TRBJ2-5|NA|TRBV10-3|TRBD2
CAISARLGGAKETQYF
TGTGCCATCAGTGCGAGGCTCGGGGGGGCCAAAGAGACCCAGTACTTC